This passage covers 27 T cell receptor beta chains from one sample sequenced in a study of cytomegalovirus exposure and HLA in healthy donors. The PCR was carried out with 60 Vbeta primers and 13 Jbeta primers. TCRdb keeps only in-frame clones here, not all; method: immunoSEQ multiplex PCR. The sample consists of 150,000 to 200,000 clones, more than 60% of them appearing once. Sequenced sample: PBMCs. All receptors come from a woman aged 25 to 39 in good health and CMV-seronegative.

The rearrangement joins TRBV9 to TRBJ2-2, with 7 bases aligning to TRBD1. The CDR3 length is 16 residues. Germline V lookup: CDR1 SGDLS, CDR2 YYNGEE. Trimming cost V 3 bases and J 4 bases; bases outside gene matches: 9. CDR3 nucleotide sequence: TGTGCCAGCAGCGAGCAACAGGGGATTGCCACCGGGGAGCTGTTTTTT. Translating gives CASSEQQGIATGELFF. Full variable domain (rest looked up from reference TRBV9 and TRBJ2-2): DSGVTQTPKHLITATGQRVTLRCSPRSGDLSVYWYQQSLDQGLQFLIQYYNGEERAKGNILERFSAQQFPDLHSELNLSSLELGDSALYFCASSEQQGIATGELFFGEGSRLTVL.

This chain links TRBV19 with TRBJ1-5; no definite D call. CDR3 length: 15 amino acids. The V and J ends lost 4 bases and 2 bases respectively, with 12 bases between them. The germline gives CDR1 LNHDA, CDR2 SQIVND (reference sequence). CDR3 sequence: CASSTFGWGNQPQHF. In DNA form, the CDR3 reads TGTGCCAGTAGTACCTTCGGGTGGGGCAATCAGCCCCAGCATTTT.

The CDR3 bases are TGCGCCAGCAGTGGGCAGGGGACGAGGAACACTGAAGCTTTCTTT. Its translation: CASSGQGTRNTEAFF. The chain carries TRBV5-1 and TRBJ1-1; D is perhaps TRBD1 (6 bases). Looked up from germline, CDR1 is SGHRS and CDR2 is YFSETQ. The CDR3 is 15 amino acids. V shed 5 bases and J shed 1 base, with 15 bases lying between them.

The chain recombines TRBV30 with TRBJ2-1; 9 bases agree with TRBD1. The germline V gene has CDR1 GTSNPN and CDR2 SVGIG (reference sequence). With 5 bases clipped from V and 4 bases from J, the junction kept 6 bases outside the gene matches. The CDR3 is 14 residues long. The CDR3 DNA is TGTGCCTGGGGGGGGACAGGGCGTTACAATGAGCAGTTCTTC. Its translation is CAWGGTGRYNEQFF.

This sequence joins TRBV29-1 and TRBJ2-5; perhaps TRBD1 as D (6 bases). The end of the DNA is better explained by TRBJ2-7, so the J call may be wrong. Germline V gene lookup returns CDR1 SQVTM and CDR2 ANQGSEA. There are 15 residues in the CDR3. In nucleotides, the CDR3 is TGCAGCGCGGCAAGGGGTTCGGCAGGGGCCTACGAGCAGTACTTC. Amino acids: CSAARGSAGAYEQYF.

The chain links TRBV28 to TRBJ1-5, with 9 bases matching TRBD1. Germline CDR1 and CDR2: MDHEN and SYDVKM. CDR3 length equals 17 residues. The V gene end was trimmed by 6 bases and the J gene end by 1 base; junction bases not matched to a gene: 10. CDR3 nucleotides: TGTGCCAGCAGGCATGTCCGACAGGGGGAAAGCAATCAGCCCCAGCATTTT. Translated: CASRHVRQGESNQPQHF.

The chain couples TRBV28 to TRBJ2-2; 14 positions agree with TRBD2. With 7 bases clipped from V and 0 bases from J, the junction kept 7 bases outside the gene matches. CDR1 is MDHEN, CDR2 SYDVKM, per germline. The CDR3 spans 18 residues. The CDR3 DNA follows: TGTGCCAGCACCCCGGGACTAGCGGGGGCCCCGAACACCGGGGAGCTGTTTTTT. Its protein product is CASTPGLAGAPNTGELFF.

This chain links TRBV18 with TRBJ1-1; D remains unclear. Per germline, CDR1 KGHSH and CDR2 LQKENI. V dropped 3 bases and J dropped 0 bases, with 8 bases sitting between them. CDR3 length equals 14 residues. CDR3 in amino acids: CASSPAGMNTEAFF. As DNA, the CDR3 is TGTGCCAGCTCACCCGCGGGGATGAACACTGAAGCTTTCTTT.

This chain connects TRBV2 to TRBJ1-6; D is possibly TRBD1 (6 bases). The V end lost 3 bases, the J end lost 9 bases, and 9 bases lay between the germline ends. The CDR3 is 13 residues long. The germline gives CDR1 SNHLY, CDR2 FYNNEI. CDR3 loop: CASSEQGSSPLHF. CDR3 DNA sequence: TGTGCCAGCAGTGAGCAGGGGAGTTCACCCCTCCACTTT.

The CDR3 loop is CASSRGGQETQYF. The CDR3 DNA reads as TGTGCCAGCAGCCGGGGGGGCCAAGAGACCCAGTACTTC. V is TRBV5-4 and J is TRBJ2-5; 8 nucleotides agree with TRBD2. Germline CDR1 is SGHNT and CDR2 is YYREEE (reference sequence). The V and J ends lost 4 bases and 1 base, in that order; junction bases with no gene match: 0. The CDR3 loop spans 13 amino acids.

J is TRBJ2-3 and V is TRBV27, with 12 bases lining up with TRBD2. This CDR3 spans 17 amino acids. Per the germline V gene, CDR1 is MNHEY and CDR2 is SMNVEV (reference sequence). The V segment lost 1 base and the J segment 2 bases; nucleotides outside the gene matches: 4. The chain's CDR3 is CASSLWLAGGPTDTQYF. The CDR3 DNA sequence: TGTGCCAGCAGTTTATGGCTAGCGGGGGGGCCCACAGATACGCAGTATTTT.

This clone has more than one count but fewer than ten. V is TRBV29-1 and J is TRBJ1-1; D uncertain. With 8 bases removed from V and 7 bases from J, the gap between germline ends came to 17 bases. The CDR3 has 12 amino acids. The germline V gene has CDR1 SQVTM and CDR2 ANQGSEA. CDR3 protein: CSLTGYRNEAFF. In DNA, the CDR3 is TGCAGCCTTACGGGGTACCGTAATGAAGCTTTCTTT.

V usage is TRBV28 and J usage is TRBJ1-5; 10 bases agree with TRBD1. Trimming removed 2 bases from V and 7 bases from J; junction bases left unmatched: 5. CDR1 and CDR2 from the germline V gene are MDHEN and SYDVKM. The CDR3 is 15 amino acids. The CDR3 sequence is CASSLGDRGQQPQHF. The CDR3 DNA follows: TGTGCCAGCAGTTTAGGGGACAGGGGACAGCAGCCCCAGCATTTT.

In this sample, this clone turned up a few times. The chain employs TRBV7-3 and TRBJ1-1, with D possibly matching TRBD1 (6 bases). Trimming shortened V by 2 bases and J by 1 base, and 14 bases separated the two germline ends. The CDR3 is 16 residues long. Germline loops: CDR1 SGHTA, CDR2 FQGTGA. CDR3 residues: CASSLLDRRSNTEAFF. Here the CDR3 DNA reads TGTGCCAGCAGCTTACTGGACAGACGGTCGAACACTGAAGCTTTCTTT.

The V call is TRBV30, the J call TRBJ1-6; D unresolved. The germline V and J ends were trimmed by 1 base and 7 bases, with 14 bases remaining between them. CDR1 is GTSNPN, CDR2 SVGIG, per germline (reference sequence). This CDR3 spans 15 amino acids. The CDR3 protein is CAWSALRAENSPLHF. The CDR3 DNA sequence: TGTGCCTGGAGTGCTCTGCGGGCCGAAAATTCACCCCTCCACTTT.

V usage is TRBV27 and J usage is TRBJ2-1; TRBD2 agrees at 9 bases. Unmatched junction bases numbered 10, after V lost 2 bases and J lost 5 bases. CDR1 and CDR2 (germline): MNHEY, SMNVEV (reference sequence). CDR3 length equals 17 residues. The chain's CDR3 is CASSLLRLAGRDNEQFF. The CDR3 DNA sequence: TGTGCCAGCAGTTTACTCCGGCTAGCGGGGCGGGACAATGAGCAGTTCTTC.

The CDR3 spells CAISEFEQETQYF. The CDR3 region has the DNA TGTGCCATCAGTGAGTTCGAGCAAGAGACCCAGTACTTC. This chain joins TRBV10-3 and TRBJ2-5, with D uncertain. Trimming left V 1 base short and J 2 bases short, with 5 bases between. This CDR3 contains 13 residues. Per germline, CDR1 ENHRY and CDR2 SYGVKD.

The chain combines TRBV29-1 with TRBJ1-2, with 8 bases fitting TRBD1. The CDR3 sequence is 13 residues long. CDR1 and CDR2 from the germline V gene are SQVTM and ANQGSEA. Unmatched junction bases numbered 4, after V lost 5 bases and J lost 2 bases. The CDR3 protein is CSVPGGANYGYTF. In DNA form, the CDR3 reads TGCAGCGTTCCAGGGGGCGCGAACTATGGCTACACCTTC.

This clone was recorded a few times. This chain connects TRBV6-1 to TRBJ1-4; D might be TRBD1 (5 bases). Germline V gives CDR1 MNHNS, CDR2 SASEGT. The CDR3 has 15 amino acids. V was trimmed by 7 bases and J by 4 bases, leaving 16 bases between them. The CDR3 bases are TGTGCCAGCAACAGACAGTCGGAGTATAATGAAAAACTGTTTTTT. Encoded protein: CASNRQSEYNEKLFF.

V and J are TRBV2 and TRBJ1-4; possible D gene TRBD1, 5 bases. Deletions cut 4 bases from V and 3 bases from J, with 12 bases between. This CDR3 region has 15 residues. The germline CDR1 and CDR2 sequences are SNHLY and FYNNEI. CDR3 coding DNA: TGTGCCAGCAGTGTAAGACAGTTCGCTAATGAAAAACTGTTTTTT. Protein: CASSVRQFANEKLFF. The variable domain in full, completed from reference TRBV2 and TRBJ1-4, reads EPEVTQTPSHQVTQMGQEVILRCVPISNHLYFYWYRQILGQKVEFLVSFYNNEISEKSEIFDDQFSVERPDGSNFTLKIRSTKLEDSAMYFCASSVRQFANEKLFFGSGTQLSVL.

The V gene is TRBV28, the J gene TRBJ1-1, with 8 nucleotides matching TRBD1. The CDR3 spans 14 residues. Trimming at V came to 7 bases and at J to 2 bases, leaving 6 bases not matched to a gene. Germline CDR1 is MDHEN and CDR2 is SYDVKM. Here the CDR3 reads CASTPGQANTEAFF. CDR3 coding DNA: TGTGCCAGCACACCGGGACAGGCTAACACTGAAGCTTTCTTT. Looking up the rest from reference TRBV28 and TRBJ1-1 gives the full variable domain: DVKVTQSSRYLVKRTGEKVFLECVQDMDHENMFWYRQDPGLGLRLIYFSYDVKMKEKGDIPEGYSVSREKKERFSLILESASTNQTSMYLCASTPGQANTEAFFGQGTRLTVV.

The genes are TRBV30 and TRBJ1-2; a weak D match, TRBD1 (5 bases). Looked up from germline, CDR1 is GTSNPN and CDR2 is SVGIG (reference sequence). This CDR3 region has 12 residues. V was trimmed by 6 bases and J by 6 bases, leaving 14 bases between them. The CDR3 spells CACTGWGDGYTF. CDR3 nucleotides: TGTGCCTGCACAGGTTGGGGCGATGGCTACACCTTC.

The rearrangement links TRBV30 to TRBJ2-7, with 10 bases identical to TRBD1. The CDR3 sequence is 12 residues long. In germline, CDR1 is GTSNPN, CDR2 SVGIG (reference sequence). With 5 bases clipped from V and 5 bases from J, the junction kept 3 bases outside the gene matches. The CDR3 is CAWLGQGNEQYF. CDR3 sequence (DNA): TGTGCCTGGTTGGGACAGGGGAACGAGCAGTACTTC.

This sequence joins TRBV18 and TRBJ1-1; D is possibly TRBD1 (5 bases). Germline-derived CDR1 and CDR2 are KGHSH and LQKENI. This CDR3 comprises 14 residues. Trimming removed 6 bases at V and 1 base at J, with 12 bases between. This CDR3 reads CASSPIQENTEAFF. CDR3 nucleotides: TGTGCCAGCTCCCCAATACAGGAGAACACTGAAGCTTTCTTT. The complete variable domain, with remaining parts taken from reference TRBV18 and TRBJ1-1, reads NAGVMQNPRHLVRRRGQEARLRCSPMKGHSHVYWYRQLPEEGLKFMVYLQKENIIDESGMPKERFSAEFPKEGPSILRIQQVVRGDSAAYFCASSPIQENTEAFFGQGTRLTVV.

The chain employs TRBV9 and TRBJ2-2, with 9 bases that match TRBD2. Germline V CDR1 and CDR2: SGDLS, YYNGEE. V was pared by 7 bases and J by 4 bases, with 14 bases of the junction left unmatched. The CDR3 covers 17 residues. The CDR3 loop reads CASGRTSAGGGTGELFF. The CDR3 DNA follows: TGTGCCAGCGGGCGCACATCAGCGGGGGGCGGCACCGGGGAGCTGTTTTTT.

V and J are TRBV5-6 and TRBJ1-6; the match to TRBD1 covers 10 bases. CDR1 and CDR2 (germline): SGHDT, YYEEEE. This CDR3 has 18 residues. The ends lost 3 bases at V and 6 bases at J; junction bases unmatched: 12. The CDR3 DNA follows: TGTGCCAGCAGCTCAGCCGGGACAGGGGTTTTTCGTAATTCACCCCTCCACTTT. As protein: CASSSAGTGVFRNSPLHF.

The chain joins TRBV5-4 to TRBJ1-6, with D possibly matching TRBD1 (6 bases). Germline CDR1 reads SGHNT; CDR2 reads YYREEE (reference sequence). The CDR3 totals 17 residues. V dropped 4 bases and J dropped 0 bases, with 14 bases sitting between them. The CDR3, as DNA: TGTGCCAGCAGCCCCGGGGGGGGCAGCTCCTATAATTCACCCCTCCACTTT. This codes for CASSPGGGSSYNSPLHF.